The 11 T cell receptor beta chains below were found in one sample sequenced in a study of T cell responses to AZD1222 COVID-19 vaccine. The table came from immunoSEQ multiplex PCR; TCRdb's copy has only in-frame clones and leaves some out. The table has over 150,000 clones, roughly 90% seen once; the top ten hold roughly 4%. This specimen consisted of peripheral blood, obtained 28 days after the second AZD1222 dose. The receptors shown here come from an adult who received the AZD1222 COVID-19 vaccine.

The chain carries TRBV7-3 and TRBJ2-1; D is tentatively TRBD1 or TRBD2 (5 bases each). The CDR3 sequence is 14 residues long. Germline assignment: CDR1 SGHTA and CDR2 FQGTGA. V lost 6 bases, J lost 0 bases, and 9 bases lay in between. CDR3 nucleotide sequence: TGTGCCAGCAGTGAGGGGAGCTCCTACAATGAGCAGTTCTTC. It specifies CASSEGSSYNEQFF.

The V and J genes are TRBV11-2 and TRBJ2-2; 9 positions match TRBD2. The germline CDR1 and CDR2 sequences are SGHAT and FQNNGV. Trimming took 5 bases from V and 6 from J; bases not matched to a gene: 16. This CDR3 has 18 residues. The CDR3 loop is CASSPRSGAGGLAGELFF. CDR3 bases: TGTGCCAGCAGCCCTAGGAGCGGGGCGGGGGGGCTGGCCGGGGAGCTGTTTTTT.

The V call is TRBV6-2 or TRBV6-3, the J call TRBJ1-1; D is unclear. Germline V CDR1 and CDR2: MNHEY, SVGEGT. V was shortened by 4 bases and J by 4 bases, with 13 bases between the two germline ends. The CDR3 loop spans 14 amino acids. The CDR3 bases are TGTGCCAGCAGTTCGCGCCGGTGGAGCACTGAAGCTTTCTTT. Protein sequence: CASSSRRWSTEAFF.

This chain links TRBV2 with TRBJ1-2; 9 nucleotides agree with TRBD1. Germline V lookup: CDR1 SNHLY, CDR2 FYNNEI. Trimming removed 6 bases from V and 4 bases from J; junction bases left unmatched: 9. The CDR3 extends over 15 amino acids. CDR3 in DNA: TGTGCCAGCAGCGTCAACAGGGGGCCTCGCTATGGCTACACCTTC. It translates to CASSVNRGPRYGYTF.

The CDR3 sequence is CASSFDSEKLFF. CDR3 DNA: TGCGCCAGCAGCTTCGACAGCGAAAAACTGTTTTTT. The chain couples TRBV5-1 to TRBJ1-4; maybe TRBD1 (5 bases). V was pared by 2 bases and J by 8 bases, with 7 bases between. The CDR3 has 12 residues. CDR1 is SGHRS and CDR2 is YFSETQ in the germline V gene.

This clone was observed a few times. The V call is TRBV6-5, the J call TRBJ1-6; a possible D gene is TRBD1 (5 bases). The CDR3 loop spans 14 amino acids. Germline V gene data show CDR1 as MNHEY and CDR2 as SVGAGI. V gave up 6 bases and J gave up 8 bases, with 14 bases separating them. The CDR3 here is CASRPAGNHSPLHF. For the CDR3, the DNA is TGTGCCAGCAGGCCCGCAGGGAACCATTCACCCCTCCACTTT.

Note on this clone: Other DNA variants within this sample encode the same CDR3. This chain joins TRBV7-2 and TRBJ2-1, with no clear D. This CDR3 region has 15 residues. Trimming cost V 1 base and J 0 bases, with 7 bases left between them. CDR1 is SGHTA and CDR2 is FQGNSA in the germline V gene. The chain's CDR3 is CASSLGSSSYNEQFF. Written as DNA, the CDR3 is TGTGCCAGCAGCTTAGGTTCGAGCTCCTACAATGAGCAGTTCTTC.

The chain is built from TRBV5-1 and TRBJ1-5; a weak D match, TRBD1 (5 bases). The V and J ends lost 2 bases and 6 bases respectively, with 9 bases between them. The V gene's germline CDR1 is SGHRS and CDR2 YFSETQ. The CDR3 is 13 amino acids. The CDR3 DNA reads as TGCGCCAGCAGCTTTACGGGGGGTCAGCCCCAGCATTTT. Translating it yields CASSFTGGQPQHF.

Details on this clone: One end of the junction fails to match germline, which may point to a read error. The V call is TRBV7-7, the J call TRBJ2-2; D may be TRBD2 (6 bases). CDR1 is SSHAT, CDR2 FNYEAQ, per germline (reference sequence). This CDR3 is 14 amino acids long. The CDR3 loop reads CASSLAVGTGELFF. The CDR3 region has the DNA TGTGCTAGCAGCTTAGCGGTAGGCACCGGGGAGCTGTTTTTT.

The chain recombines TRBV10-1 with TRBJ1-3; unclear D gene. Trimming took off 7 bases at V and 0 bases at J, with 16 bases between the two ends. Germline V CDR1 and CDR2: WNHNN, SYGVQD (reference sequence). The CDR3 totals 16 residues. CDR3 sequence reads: CASTPLELGSGNTIYF. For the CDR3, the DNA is TGCGCCAGCACCCCCTTGGAGTTGGGCTCTGGAAACACCATATATTTT.

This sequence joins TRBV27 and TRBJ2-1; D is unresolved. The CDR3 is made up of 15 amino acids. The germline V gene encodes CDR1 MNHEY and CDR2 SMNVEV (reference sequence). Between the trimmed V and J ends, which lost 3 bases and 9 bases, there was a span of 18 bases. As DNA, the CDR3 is TGTGCCAGCAGTTTGGAACAGCCCTGGGCCGGTGAGCAGTTCTTC. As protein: CASSLEQPWAGEQFF.